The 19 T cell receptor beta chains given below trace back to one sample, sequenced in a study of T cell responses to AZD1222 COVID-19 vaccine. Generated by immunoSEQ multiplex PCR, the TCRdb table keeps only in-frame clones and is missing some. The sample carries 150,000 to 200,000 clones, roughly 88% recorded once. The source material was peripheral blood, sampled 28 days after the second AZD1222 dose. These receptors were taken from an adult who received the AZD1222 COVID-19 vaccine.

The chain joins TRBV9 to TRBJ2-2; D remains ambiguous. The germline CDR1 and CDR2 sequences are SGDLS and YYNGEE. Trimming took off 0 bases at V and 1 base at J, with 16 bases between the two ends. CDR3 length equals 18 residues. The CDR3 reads CASSVGAQAGGNTGELFF. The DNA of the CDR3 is TGTGCCAGCAGCGTAGGGGCCCAAGCAGGTGGGAACACCGGGGAGCTGTTTTTT.

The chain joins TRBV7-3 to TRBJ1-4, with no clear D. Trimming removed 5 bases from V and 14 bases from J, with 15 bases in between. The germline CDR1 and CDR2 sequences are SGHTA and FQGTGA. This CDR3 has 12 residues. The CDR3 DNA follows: TGTGCCAGCAGCCCGGACGGATCAATCCTGTTTTTT. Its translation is CASSPDGSILFF.

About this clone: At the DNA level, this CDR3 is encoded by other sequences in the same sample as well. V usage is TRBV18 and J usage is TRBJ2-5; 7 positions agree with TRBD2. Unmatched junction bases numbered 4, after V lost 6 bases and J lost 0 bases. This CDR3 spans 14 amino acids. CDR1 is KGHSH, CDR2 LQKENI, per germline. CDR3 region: CASSPGGDQETQYF. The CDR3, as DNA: TGTGCCAGCTCCCCGGGAGGAGACCAAGAGACCCAGTACTTC.

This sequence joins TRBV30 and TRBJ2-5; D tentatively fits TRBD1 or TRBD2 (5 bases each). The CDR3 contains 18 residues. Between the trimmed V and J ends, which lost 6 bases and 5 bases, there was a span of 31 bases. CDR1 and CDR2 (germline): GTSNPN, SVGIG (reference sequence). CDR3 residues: CACKPTRDAFTTPETQYF. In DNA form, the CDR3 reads TGTGCCTGTAAGCCCACCCGGGACGCCTTTACTACCCCGGAGACCCAGTACTTC. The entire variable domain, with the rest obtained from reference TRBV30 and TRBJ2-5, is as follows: SQTIHQWPATLVQPVGSPLSLECTVEGTSNPNLYWYRQAAGRGLQLLFYSVGIGQISSEVPQNLSASRPQDRQFILSSKKLLLSDSGFYLCACKPTRDAFTTPETQYFGPGTRLLVL.

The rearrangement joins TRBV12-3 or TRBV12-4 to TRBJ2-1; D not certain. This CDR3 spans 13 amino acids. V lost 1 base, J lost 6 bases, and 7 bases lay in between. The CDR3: CASSLDVGNEQFF. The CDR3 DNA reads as TGTGCCAGCAGTTTAGACGTGGGCAATGAGCAGTTCTTC.

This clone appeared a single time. CDR3 DNA sequence: TGTGCCAGCAGTTACTCGACCGGACAGGGGGCGTCTGGCTACACCTTC. It is translated as CASSYSTGQGASGYTF. The chain carries TRBV6-5 and TRBJ1-2, with TRBD1 identical over 11 bases. The CDR3 contains 16 residues. Germline V gene sequence: CDR1 MNHEY, CDR2 SVGAGI. The junction had 7 bases not matched to a gene; V was cut back by 0 bases and J by 7 bases.

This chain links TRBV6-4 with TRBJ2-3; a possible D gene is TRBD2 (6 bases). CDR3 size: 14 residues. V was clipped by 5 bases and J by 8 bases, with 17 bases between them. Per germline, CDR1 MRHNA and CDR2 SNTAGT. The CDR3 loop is CASSPRWGEPTQYF. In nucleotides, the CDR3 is TGTGCCAGCAGTCCCCGGTGGGGGGAACCTACGCAGTATTTT.

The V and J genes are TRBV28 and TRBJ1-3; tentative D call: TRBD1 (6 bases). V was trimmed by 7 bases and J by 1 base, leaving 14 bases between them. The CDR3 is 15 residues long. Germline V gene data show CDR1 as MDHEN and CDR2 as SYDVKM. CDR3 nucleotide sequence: TGTGCCAGCAATAAATCAGGGGTATCTGGAAACACCATATATTTT. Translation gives CASNKSGVSGNTIYF.

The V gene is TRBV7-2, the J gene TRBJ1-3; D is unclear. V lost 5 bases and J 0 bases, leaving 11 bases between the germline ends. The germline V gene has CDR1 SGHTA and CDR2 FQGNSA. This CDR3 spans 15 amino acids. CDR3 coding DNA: TGTGCCAGCAGCCCAGACATGAGCTCTGGAAACACCATATATTTT. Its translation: CASSPDMSSGNTIYF.

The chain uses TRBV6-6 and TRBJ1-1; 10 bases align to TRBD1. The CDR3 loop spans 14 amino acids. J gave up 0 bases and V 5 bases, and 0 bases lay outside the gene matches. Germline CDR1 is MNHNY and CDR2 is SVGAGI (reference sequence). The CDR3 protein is CASSDRGLNTEAFF. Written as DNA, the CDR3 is TGTGCCAGCAGTGACAGGGGGCTGAACACTGAAGCTTTCTTT.

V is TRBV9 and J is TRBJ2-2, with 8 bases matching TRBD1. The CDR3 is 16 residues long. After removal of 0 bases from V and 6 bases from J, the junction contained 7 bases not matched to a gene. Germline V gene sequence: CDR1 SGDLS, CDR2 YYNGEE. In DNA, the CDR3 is TGTGCCAGCAGCGTAGAATCAGGGGGCTATCCCGGGGAGCTGTTTTTT. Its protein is CASSVESGGYPGELFF.

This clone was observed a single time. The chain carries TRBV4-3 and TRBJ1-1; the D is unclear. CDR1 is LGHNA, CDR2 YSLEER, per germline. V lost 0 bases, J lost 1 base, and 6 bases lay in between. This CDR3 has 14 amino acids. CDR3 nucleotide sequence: TGCGCCAGCAGCCAAGAAATAGCGAACACTGAAGCTTTCTTT. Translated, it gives CASSQEIANTEAFF.

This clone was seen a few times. CDR3 loop: CASSLLGRAGGYTF. CDR3 in DNA: TGTGCCAGCAGCTTGTTGGGCAGGGCTGGAGGCTACACCTTC. The rearrangement joins TRBV5-8 to TRBJ1-2, with D possibly TRBD1 on 5 matching bases. The CDR3 has 14 amino acids. The V gene's germline CDR1 is SGHTS and CDR2 YDEGEE. The V end lost 1 base, the J end lost 8 bases, and 15 bases lay between the germline ends.

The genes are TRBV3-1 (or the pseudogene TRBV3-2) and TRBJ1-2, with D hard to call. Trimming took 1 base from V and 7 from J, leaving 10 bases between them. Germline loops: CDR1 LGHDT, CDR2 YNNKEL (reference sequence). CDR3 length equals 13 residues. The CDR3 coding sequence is TGTGCCAGCAGCCAAGTTAGAAGGGCTGGCTACACCTTC. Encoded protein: CASSQVRRAGYTF.

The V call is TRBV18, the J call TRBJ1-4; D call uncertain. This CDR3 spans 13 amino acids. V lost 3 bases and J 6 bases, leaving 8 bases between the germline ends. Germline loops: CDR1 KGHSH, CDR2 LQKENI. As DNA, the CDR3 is TGTGCCAGCTCACCGACGCCTGATGAAAAACTGTTTTTT. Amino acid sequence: CASSPTPDEKLFF.

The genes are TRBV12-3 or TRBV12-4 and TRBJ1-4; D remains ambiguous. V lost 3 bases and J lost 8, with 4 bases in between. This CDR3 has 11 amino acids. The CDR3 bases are TGTGCCAGCAGTTTGAGGGAAAAACTGTTTTTT. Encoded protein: CASSLREKLFF.

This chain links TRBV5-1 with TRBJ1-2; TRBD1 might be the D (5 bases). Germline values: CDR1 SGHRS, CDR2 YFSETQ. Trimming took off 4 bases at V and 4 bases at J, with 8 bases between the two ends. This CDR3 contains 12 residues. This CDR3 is CASSEGTYGYTF. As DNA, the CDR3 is TGCGCCAGCAGCGAGGGGACCTATGGCTACACCTTC. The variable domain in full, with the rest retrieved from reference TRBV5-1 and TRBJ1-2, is KAGVTQTPRYLIKTRGQQVTLSCSPISGHRSVSWYQQTPGQGLQFLFEYFSETQRNKGNFPGRFSGRQFSNSRSEMNVSTLELGDSALYLCASSEGTYGYTFGSGTRLTVV.

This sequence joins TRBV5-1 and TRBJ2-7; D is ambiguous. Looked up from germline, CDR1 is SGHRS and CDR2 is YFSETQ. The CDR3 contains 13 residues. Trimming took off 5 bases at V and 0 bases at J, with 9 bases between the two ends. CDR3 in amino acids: CASSGYSSYEQYF. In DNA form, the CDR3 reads TGCGCCAGCAGTGGTTACAGCTCCTACGAGCAGTACTTC. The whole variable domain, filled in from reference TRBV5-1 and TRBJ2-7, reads KAGVTQTPRYLIKTRGQQVTLSCSPISGHRSVSWYQQTPGQGLQFLFEYFSETQRNKGNFPGRFSGRQFSNSRSEMNVSTLELGDSALYLCASSGYSSYEQYFGPGTRLTVT.

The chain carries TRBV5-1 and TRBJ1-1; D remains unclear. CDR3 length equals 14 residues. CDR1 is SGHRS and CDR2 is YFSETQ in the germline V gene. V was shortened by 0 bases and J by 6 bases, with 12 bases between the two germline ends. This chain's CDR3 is CASSLGPVSPEAFF. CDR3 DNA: TGCGCCAGCAGCTTGGGCCCTGTTTCCCCTGAAGCTTTCTTT.